The clone carrying this T cell receptor (beta chain) has a handful of counts. No antigen is known for it. The V and J ends lost 2 bases and 5 bases, in that order; junction bases with no gene match: 10. This CDR3 is built from 16 residues. Germline-derived CDR1 and CDR2 are SGHKS and YYEKEE (reference sequence). This sample is part of a study of vaccination effects on CD4 cells after COVID-19. Overall study findings and caveats: Infection- and vaccine-induced clones contracted markedly late after vaccination.

Repertoires were generated with immunoSEQ multiplex PCR, while TCRdb's copy carries only in-frame clones and drops some. Of tens of thousands of clones in the sample, around 76% were seen once. In the ViraFEST assay, antigen-specific CD4+ clonotypes were identified by expansion after peptide-pool stimulation. Upon completion of under eleven days in culture, CD4+ T cells were isolated. A PCR test confirmed that the person had SARS-CoV-2 infection between March and December 2020. Culturing of 2 million to 2.5 million PBMC per well took place with roughly 10 IU/ml IL-2 and around 10 ug/ml peptides. An HIV-1 Nef peptide pool served as the negative control culture. On days 3 and 7, fresh IL-2 medium replaced half the medium.

The origin of this receptor is a human donor who had a prior SARS-CoV-2 infection. The sequencing here drew on CD4+ T cells from PBMCs cultured with HIV peptides, taken before COVID-19 vaccination. The subset here: HIV-1 Nef peptide pool negative control/reference culture. The rearrangement joins TRBV5-5 to TRBJ2-5, with TRBD2 matching 9 bases. The CDR3 sequence is CASSLTLAGASETQYF. In DNA, the CDR3 is TGTGCCAGCAGCTTAACCTTAGCGGGGGCGAGTGAGACCCAGTACTTC.